A single TCR beta chain is shown here with its context. What it recognizes is unknown. The sample belongs to a study of CD8 T cells in ankylosing spondylitis. Regarding the study as a whole: Reported data indicate significant enrichment of disease-linked clones within matched ankylosing spondylitis synovial fluid.

Making the TCR beta libraries involved quantitative 5'-RACE with molecular barcodes. TCRdb re-called the 5' RACE reads with MiXCR, one entry per CDR3 protein. Among about 150,000 distinct CDR3 sequences listed, 40% to 50% were seen once. V shed 6 bases, J shed 6 bases, and the junction held 10 bases outside the gene matches. The CDR3 has 14 amino acids. Germline V gives CDR1 SEHNR, CDR2 FQNEAQ (reference sequence). The sample consisted of synovial fluid, either unsorted or a sorted T cell fraction (not recorded which). The clonotype was recovered from a male donor with ankylosing spondylitis. The chain has TRBV7-9 and TRBJ1-2; 7 bases line up with TRBD1. CDR3 nucleotide sequence: TGTGCCAGCAGACCGTTAGGGGGCTGGAATGGCTACACCTTC. Translating gives CASRPLGGWNGYTF. The full variable domain, rest sourced from reference TRBV7-9 and TRBJ1-2, is DTGVSQNPRHKITKRGQNVTFRCDPISEHNRLYWYRQTLGQGPEFLTYFQNEAQLEKSRLLSDRFSAERPKGSFSTLEIQRTEQGDSAMYLCASRPLGGWNGYTFGSGTRLTVV.